This TCR beta chain emerged from a study of sequential checkpoint blockade in melanoma. Study overall: Randomization was 1:1 between first-line nivolumab→ipilimumab and ipilimumab→nivolumab. After both sequences, patients received maintenance nivolumab.

The sample's treatment: randomized to nivolumab then ipilimumab (arm A) or the reverse (arm B). Patients had received no earlier DNA-damaging chemotherapy. Sorted cells were live CD3+CD8+, lacking CD19 and CD56, from PBMCs. The table lists this clone with a count of one. The data were produced by immunoSEQ multiplex PCR, yet TCRdb's version contains in-frame clones alone and is incomplete. Of 25,000 to 30,000 clones in the sample, approximately 80% were seen once. CDR3 length equals 14 residues. J lost 8 bases, V lost 4 bases, and 4 bases had no gene match. The germline V gene encodes CDR1 SGDLS and CDR2 YYNGEE.

The sequence was obtained from a human donor with melanoma. The chain couples TRBV9 to TRBJ2-1; TRBD2 matches at 12 bases. The sample was CD8+ T cells sorted from blood (inferred from file names), taken from a patient given nivolumab and ipilimumab in sequence. The CDR3 loop is CASSPSGGADEQFF. CDR3 nucleotides: TGTGCCAGCAGCCCTAGCGGGGGGGCCGATGAGCAGTTCTTC.